The source of this T cell receptor beta chain is a study of OX40 agonist ivuxolimab in advanced cancers. The CDR3 has 16 residues. V was pared by 3 bases and J by 4 bases, with 15 bases between. Germline values: CDR1 SGHAT, CDR2 FQDESV (reference sequence). Profiled with immunoSEQ multiplex PCR; TCRdb holds only in-frame clones, not every one. The data show over 75,000 clones, approximately 90% seen once. The V call is TRBV11-1, the J call TRBJ2-2, with D maybe TRBD2 (7 bases). The clonotype comes from an adult with an advanced solid tumor such as melanoma, head and neck, liver or kidney cancer. This specimen was CD4+ or CD8+ T cells sorted from blood, taken in a trial of the OX40 agonist ivuxolimab. The CDR3 coding sequence is TGTGCCAGCAGCTTCCCGAGGGGGGGATCCACCGGGGAGCTGTTTTTT. Its protein product is CASSFPRGGSTGELFF.